One sample yielded the 2 T cell receptor beta chains listed below, sequenced in a study of cytomegalovirus exposure and HLA in healthy donors. The table came from immunoSEQ multiplex PCR; TCRdb's copy has only in-frame clones and leaves some out. In the table there are around 150,000 clones, approximately 86% of which are singletons. The specimen sequenced was PBMCs. Receptor source: a woman between 18 and 30 years old in good health and CMV-seropositive.

This rearrangement joins TRBV7-8 to TRBJ2-4, with 12 bases fitting TRBD2. The CDR3 extends over 19 amino acids. CDR1 is SGHVS and CDR2 is FQNEAQ in the germline V gene. V lost 2 bases to trimming and J lost 7 bases; unmatched junction nucleotides: 15. The CDR3 DNA reads as TGTGCCAGCAGCTTAATACCCGGACGGACTAGCGGGAAGTCTAACATTCAGTACTTC. It translates to CASSLIPGRTSGKSNIQYF.

The V call is TRBV4-2, the J call TRBJ2-5; possibly TRBD2 for D (5 bases). Germline V CDR1 and CDR2: LGHNA, YNFKEQ. Trimming cost V 0 bases and J 0 bases, with 14 bases left between them. CDR3 length: 17 amino acids. CDR3 bases: TGTGCCAGCAGCCAAGATTCCGGCAGGAGGTACCAAGAGACCCAGTACTTC. This gives the protein CASSQDSGRRYQETQYF.